The 21 T cell receptor beta chains in this list originate from one sample, sequenced in a study of blood T cell repertoires in COVID-19. The repertoire was sequenced with immunoSEQ multiplex PCR; TCRdb's copy has only in-frame clones and lacks some. The sample shows 150,000 to 200,000 clones, 70% to 90% of them seen only once. The sample was peripheral blood. These receptors all come from an elderly woman with COVID-19, enrolled during active disease.

This chain links TRBV5-4 with TRBJ2-3, with D tentatively TRBD2 (5 bases). The CDR3 is 13 residues long. Trimming took 5 bases from V and 5 from J, leaving 12 bases between them. Germline CDR1 SGHNT, CDR2 YYREEE (reference sequence). For the CDR3, the DNA is TGTGCCAGCAGTGCCACTAGTAAAGATACGCAGTATTTT. The encoded protein is CASSATSKDTQYF.

The chain is built from TRBV7-9 and TRBJ1-3; 9 bases align to TRBD1. V lost 5 bases to trimming and J lost 8 bases; unmatched junction nucleotides: 7. The CDR3 has 14 amino acids. Per germline, CDR1 SEHNR and CDR2 FQNEAQ (reference sequence). CDR3 in DNA: TGTGCCAGCAGCCGGGACAGGGCAGGGGACACCATATATTTT. It specifies CASSRDRAGDTIYF.

V and J are TRBV4-1 and TRBJ2-7; 8 bases line up with TRBD1. Germline V gives CDR1 MGHRA, CDR2 YSYEKL. This CDR3 contains 18 residues. The trim removed 3 bases at V and 2 bases at J, leaving 15 bases unmatched. CDR3 in amino acids: CASSQQGALLRNPYEQYF. CDR3 DNA sequence: TGCGCCAGCAGCCAGCAGGGGGCTCTTCTGCGTAATCCCTACGAGCAGTACTTC.

This clone was seen more than once but under ten times. The chain recombines TRBV5-1 with TRBJ2-1, with 8 bases fitting TRBD1. The trim removed 4 bases at V and 5 bases at J, leaving 8 bases unmatched. The CDR3 sequence is 15 residues long. Per germline, CDR1 SGHRS and CDR2 YFSETQ. CDR3 loop: CASSPTDRANNEQFF. Written as DNA, the CDR3 is TGCGCCAGCAGCCCAACGGACAGGGCCAACAATGAGCAGTTCTTC.

V gene TRBV6-5 combines with J gene TRBJ1-2; unclear D gene. Germline V gene data show CDR1 as MNHEY and CDR2 as SVGAGI. Trimming shortened V by 5 bases and J by 3 bases, and 13 bases separated the two germline ends. The CDR3 covers 14 residues. The CDR3 DNA is TGTGCCAGCAGTCAACACGGGATTTACTATGGCTACACCTTC. Translated, it gives CASSQHGIYYGYTF.

This sequence joins TRBV24-1 and TRBJ1-6; D is undetermined. The germline V and J ends were trimmed by 1 base and 17 bases, with 17 bases remaining between them. The CDR3 loop spans 14 amino acids. CDR1 is KGHDR, CDR2 SFDVKD, per germline. The CDR3 is CATSDFLSSSGVHF. CDR3 DNA: TGTGCCACCAGTGATTTTTTGTCTTCATCCGGGGTCCACTTT.

The chain is built from TRBV2 and TRBJ2-7; 10 bases fit TRBD1. Germline loops: CDR1 SNHLY, CDR2 FYNNEI. J was trimmed by 2 bases and V by 6 bases; bases with no gene match: 4. This CDR3 has 14 residues. The DNA for the CDR3 is TGTGCCAGCAGCGGGGGACAGGGGCCCTACGAGCAGTACTTC. This gives the protein CASSGGQGPYEQYF. Combining the CDR3 with reference TRBV2 and TRBJ2-7 gives the whole variable domain EPEVTQTPSHQVTQMGQEVILRCVPISNHLYFYWYRQILGQKVEFLVSFYNNEISEKSEIFDDQFSVERPDGSNFTLKIRSTKLEDSAMYFCASSGGQGPYEQYFGPGTRLTVT.

This chain joins TRBV2 and TRBJ1-2; no clear D. Per germline, CDR1 SNHLY and CDR2 FYNNEI. V gave up 4 bases and J gave up 2 bases, with 14 bases separating them. The CDR3 is 15 residues long. DNA of the CDR3: TGTGCCAGCAGTGTAGAAGGTGCGAGGAACTATGGCTACACCTTC. Translated, it gives CASSVEGARNYGYTF.

This chain uses TRBV19 with TRBJ2-1, with 7 bases lining up with TRBD2. The CDR3 extends over 16 amino acids. V shed 7 bases, J shed 2 bases, and the junction held 11 bases outside the gene matches. CDR1 LNHDA and CDR2 SQIVND come from the germline V gene (reference sequence). This chain's CDR3 is CASTPSGRSAYNEQFF. The CDR3 nucleotides read TGTGCCAGTACACCTAGCGGCAGGAGCGCCTACAATGAGCAGTTCTTC.

This clone was seen once. This chain joins TRBV5-1 and TRBJ2-5; 8 nucleotides agree with TRBD1. V trimming: 0 bases; J trimming: 1 base; junction bases outside the gene matches: 8. Germline lookup yields CDR1 SGHRS and CDR2 YFSETQ. This CDR3 comprises 17 residues. The CDR3 sequence: CASSLGPQGATQETQYF. Written as DNA, the CDR3 is TGCGCCAGCAGCTTGGGGCCTCAGGGGGCAACCCAAGAGACCCAGTACTTC.

J is TRBJ2-1 and V is TRBV7-3; TRBD2 is a possible D gene (5 bases). V was clipped by 5 bases and J by 10 bases, with 18 bases between them. Looked up from germline, CDR1 is SGHTA and CDR2 is FQGTGA. CDR3 length: 14 residues. CDR3 sequence: CASSLGIRRVEQFF. The CDR3 DNA is TGTGCCAGCAGCCTCGGGATAAGGCGAGTCGAGCAGTTCTTC.

The chain links TRBV28 to TRBJ1-4; D is ambiguous. Trimming took 5 bases from V and 5 from J, leaving 15 bases between them. The germline gives CDR1 MDHEN, CDR2 SYDVKM. The CDR3 spans 15 residues. CDR3 loop: CASSTRQAGNEKLFF. The CDR3 bases are TGTGCCAGCAGTACCCGCCAGGCCGGAAATGAAAAACTGTTTTTT. The entire variable domain, with the rest obtained from reference TRBV28 and TRBJ1-4, is as follows: DVKVTQSSRYLVKRTGEKVFLECVQDMDHENMFWYRQDPGLGLRLIYFSYDVKMKEKGDIPEGYSVSREKKERFSLILESASTNQTSMYLCASSTRQAGNEKLFFGSGTQLSVL.

The V and J genes are TRBV11-1 and TRBJ1-2, with TRBD1 identical over 7 bases. J lost 2 bases, V lost 5 bases, and 8 bases had no gene match. The V gene's germline CDR1 is SGHAT and CDR2 FQDESV (reference sequence). The CDR3 has 15 amino acids. Written as DNA, the CDR3 is TGTGCCAGCAGCCTATCTGGACAGGCGAACTATGGCTACACCTTC. Translation: CASSLSGQANYGYTF.

The chain is built from TRBV29-1 and TRBJ1-4, with D perhaps TRBD1 (6 bases). V lost 3 bases to trimming and J lost 8 bases, with 22 bases between them. CDR1 and CDR2 (germline): SQVTM, ANQGSEA. The CDR3 totals 16 residues. CDR3 loop: CSVEGAEPQETEKLFF. The CDR3 nucleotides are TGCAGCGTTGAGGGGGCAGAACCCCAAGAGACCGAAAAACTGTTTTTT. Drawing the rest from reference TRBV29-1 and TRBJ1-4, the complete variable domain is SAVISQKPSRDICQRGTSLTIQCQVDSQVTMMFWYRQQPGQSLTLIATANQGSEATYESGFVIDKFPISRPNLTFSTLTVSNMSPEDSSIYLCSVEGAEPQETEKLFFGSGTQLSVL.

CDR3 residues: CASSPSLGGEKLFF. The CDR3, as DNA: TGTGCCAGCAGCCCCAGCCTTGGGGGGGAAAAACTGTTTTTT. The chain has TRBV3-1 (or the pseudogene TRBV3-2) and TRBJ1-4; a weak D match, TRBD1 (5 bases). V lost 4 bases and J 8 bases, leaving 14 bases between the germline ends. The length of the CDR3 is 14 residues. The germline gives CDR1 LGHDT, CDR2 YNNKEL (reference sequence).

The gene calls are TRBV7-8 and TRBJ2-2; D perhaps matches TRBD1 (6 bases). The CDR3 sequence is 13 residues long. The V gene's germline CDR1 is SGHVS and CDR2 FQNEAQ. Trimming pared 5 bases from V and 5 bases from J, leaving 9 bases between. The CDR3 region has the DNA TGTGCCAGCAGCCTACAGGGAACCGGGGAGCTGTTTTTT. This codes for CASSLQGTGELFF. The whole variable domain, filled in from reference TRBV7-8 and TRBJ2-2, reads GAGVSQSPRYKVAKRGQDVALRCDPISGHVSLFWYQQALGQGPEFLTYFQNEAQLDKSGLPSDRFFAERPEGSVSTLKIQRTQQEDSAVYLCASSLQGTGELFFGEGSRLTVL.

The chain is built from TRBV7-2 and TRBJ2-7, with D perhaps TRBD2 (6 bases). This CDR3 spans 16 amino acids. V was clipped by 5 bases and J by 4 bases, with 21 bases between them. Germline values: CDR1 SGHTA, CDR2 FQGNSA. The CDR3 DNA is TGTGCCAGCAGCCAGATCGGGCGGGGAGGTGGGTACGAGCAGTACTTC. Residues: CASSQIGRGGGYEQYF.

V is TRBV5-4 and J is TRBJ2-5; 7 bases line up with TRBD2. The V gene end was trimmed by 2 bases and the J gene end by 3 bases; junction bases not matched to a gene: 7. The germline CDR1 and CDR2 sequences are SGHNT and YYREEE (reference sequence). The CDR3 is 15 residues long. CDR3 DNA: TGTGCCAGCAGCTTACCGGGGCTAGCGGAAGAGACCCAGTACTTC. It specifies CASSLPGLAEETQYF.

This clone was counted once. This chain joins TRBV19 and TRBJ2-1; TRBD2 matches 15 bases. Trimming cost V 5 bases and J 9 bases; bases outside gene matches: 8. There are 16 residues in the CDR3. Germline V lookup: CDR1 LNHDA, CDR2 SQIVND (reference sequence). The CDR3 region is CASSQHRTSGRGEQFF. The CDR3 nucleotides are TGTGCCAGTAGTCAGCATCGGACTAGCGGGAGGGGTGAGCAGTTCTTC. The full variable domain, completed using reference TRBV19 and TRBJ2-1, is DGGITQSPKYLFRKEGQNVTLSCEQNLNHDAMYWYRQDPGQGLRLIYYSQIVNDFQKGDIAEGYSVSREKKESFPLTVTSAQKNPTAFYLCASSQHRTSGRGEQFFGPGTRLTVL.

This clone was picked up a small number of times. The J gene is TRBJ2-1, the V gene TRBV7-3; TRBD2 matches at 8 bases. J gave up 4 bases and V 6 bases, and 11 bases lay outside the gene matches. This CDR3 comprises 16 residues. Germline lookup yields CDR1 SGHTA and CDR2 FQGTGA. The chain's CDR3 is CASSLLGGAFYNEQFF. CDR3 in DNA: TGTGCCAGCAGTCTCCTCGGGGGGGCCTTTTACAATGAGCAGTTCTTC.

This chain joins TRBV5-4 and TRBJ2-2; the match to TRBD2 covers 8 bases. The CDR3 is 17 residues long. V shed 1 base and J 2 bases; nucleotides not matched to a gene: 7. From germline, CDR1 is SGHNT and CDR2 YYREEE (reference sequence). For the CDR3, the DNA is TGTGCCAGCAGCTTGATGCTAGCGGGCCTTAACACCGGGGAGCTGTTTTTT. Its protein product is CASSLMLAGLNTGELFF.